The rows below give T cell receptor beta chains drawn from one sample of a study of blood T cell repertoires in COVID-19. Assay used: immunoSEQ multiplex PCR; TCRdb lists only in-frame clones, some missing. This repertoire shows fewer than 85,000 clones, around three quarters found once; its top ten account for less than 40%. Sample: peripheral blood. The receptors shown here come from a woman aged 70-85 years with acute or convalescent COVID-19. Both conserved end residues are part of each CDR3. Fields, in order: CDR3 DNA, CDR3 protein, V gene, D gene, J gene, clone size. D genes are given only for firm matches. Expanded clones get a size class; other rows say once, few or many, or leave the size out.

CDR3nt: TGTGCCAGCAGCCTCTCCGGCGGGGCAAATGAAAAACTGTTTTTT; CDR3aa: CASSLSGGANEKLFF; v_gene: TRBV9; d_gene: .; j_gene: TRBJ1-4; abundance: .
CDR3nt: TGTGCCAGCAGCCAAGTAGTGTTATCAACTAATGAAAAACTGTTTTTT; CDR3aa: CASSQVVLSTNEKLFF; v_gene: TRBV4-2; d_gene: .; j_gene: TRBJ1-4; abundance: .
CDR3nt: TGTGCAAGTCGCTTAACCTGCCTGAAGCTGACAGGGGAGAACACTGAAGCTTTCTTT; CDR3aa: CASRLTCLKLTGENTEAFF; v_gene: TRBV12-2; d_gene: .; j_gene: TRBJ1-1; abundance: .
CDR3nt: TGCGCCAGCAGCACACAGGGGTCGAGCACCGGGGAGCTGTTTTTT; CDR3aa: CASSTQGSSTGELFF; v_gene: TRBV5-1; d_gene: TRBD1; j_gene: TRBJ2-2; abundance: .
CDR3nt: TGTGCCAGCAGCTTATCAGGGGCGGATGGCTACACCTTC; CDR3aa: CASSLSGADGYTF; v_gene: TRBV11-2; d_gene: .; j_gene: TRBJ1-2; abundance: few
CDR3nt: TGTGCCAGCAGCCAAGATCTCGGTAGAGAGACCCAGTACTTC; CDR3aa: CASSQDLGRETQYF; v_gene: TRBV3-1/TRBV3-2; d_gene: .; j_gene: TRBJ2-5; abundance: .
CDR3nt: TGTGCCAGCAGCCCCTTGGGGGGGAAAAATGAGCAGTTCTTC; CDR3aa: CASSPLGGKNEQFF; v_gene: TRBV2; d_gene: TRBD2; j_gene: TRBJ2-1; abundance: .
CDR3nt: TGTGCCAGCAGCGAGCGGACAGGGGGAACTAATGAAAAACTGTTTTTT; CDR3aa: CASSERTGGTNEKLFF; v_gene: TRBV9; d_gene: TRBD1; j_gene: TRBJ1-4; abundance: once
CDR3nt: TGTGCCTGGAGTCCACATGACAGGACAATCTCTGGAAACACCATATATTTT; CDR3aa: CAWSPHDRTISGNTIYF; v_gene: TRBV30; d_gene: .; j_gene: TRBJ1-3; abundance: once
CDR3nt: TGTGCCAGCAGCAGGGACAACATGAACACTGAAGCTTTCTTT; CDR3aa: CASSRDNMNTEAFF; v_gene: TRBV5-4; d_gene: .; j_gene: TRBJ1-1; abundance: .
CDR3nt: TGTGCCAGCAGCGGCATACAATGGAACACTGAAGCTTTCTTT; CDR3aa: CASSGIQWNTEAFF; v_gene: TRBV7-9; d_gene: .; j_gene: TRBJ1-1; abundance: .
CDR3nt: TGTGCCAGCAGTGAAGCGTACCCCCGAGCGGAAAAACTGTTTTTT; CDR3aa: CASSEAYPRAEKLFF; v_gene: TRBV6-1; d_gene: .; j_gene: TRBJ1-4; abundance: .
CDR3nt: TGCGCCAGCAGCTTGTTTACGACATCCTACGAGCAGTACTTC; CDR3aa: CASSLFTTSYEQYF; v_gene: TRBV5-1; d_gene: .; j_gene: TRBJ2-7; abundance: once
CDR3nt: TGTGCCAGCAGTTTCGGACAGGGGTACACTGAAGCTTTCTTT; CDR3aa: CASSFGQGYTEAFF; v_gene: TRBV27; d_gene: TRBD1; j_gene: TRBJ1-1; abundance: .
CDR3nt: TGTGCCAGTATCAAACAAGGACAGGGTTTCGGCTCACCCCTCCACTTT; CDR3aa: CASIKQGQGFGSPLHF; v_gene: TRBV19; d_gene: TRBD1; j_gene: TRBJ1-6; abundance: .
CDR3nt: TGTGCCTGTGATAACAGGGTCGGCACTGAAGCTTTCTTT; CDR3aa: CACDNRVGTEAFF; v_gene: TRBV30; d_gene: .; j_gene: TRBJ1-1; abundance: few
CDR3nt: TGCGCCAGCAGCCCCGGACGGGGTGAGCAGTTCTTC; CDR3aa: CASSPGRGEQFF; v_gene: TRBV4-1; d_gene: .; j_gene: TRBJ2-1; abundance: .
CDR3nt: TGCAGTGCTAGTTACAGGGGAGGTGAGCAGTTCTTC; CDR3aa: CSASYRGGEQFF; v_gene: TRBV20-1; d_gene: .; j_gene: TRBJ2-1; abundance: .
CDR3nt: TGTGCCAGCAGTTTGGGAGGGACAGGTTTGGGCTACACCTTC; CDR3aa: CASSLGGTGLGYTF; v_gene: TRBV28; d_gene: TRBD1; j_gene: TRBJ1-2; abundance: many
CDR3nt: TGCGCCAGCAGCCTGTCAGTGGGACAGGGAATGACCTACAATGAGCAGTTCTTC; CDR3aa: CASSLSVGQGMTYNEQFF; v_gene: TRBV5-1; d_gene: TRBD1; j_gene: TRBJ2-1; abundance: .
CDR3nt: TGCAGTGCTAGTCGGGGGGAGAGCACAGATACGCAGTATTTT; CDR3aa: CSASRGESTDTQYF; v_gene: TRBV20-1; d_gene: TRBD2; j_gene: TRBJ2-3; abundance: .
CDR3nt: TGTGCCAGCTCACGTTTTACAGGGGGCTTGAACACTGAAGCTTTCTTT; CDR3aa: CASSRFTGGLNTEAFF; v_gene: TRBV18; d_gene: TRBD1; j_gene: TRBJ1-1; abundance: .
CDR3nt: TGTGCCAGCAGCTTAGCGACAGGTAGTGATCAGCCCAGCTTT; CDR3aa: CASSLATGSDQPSF; v_gene: TRBV7-9; d_gene: .; j_gene: TRBJ1-5; abundance: .
CDR3nt: TGTGCCAGCAGCGTAGCGCTAGCAGACTATGGCTACACCTTC; CDR3aa: CASSVALADYGYTF; v_gene: TRBV9; d_gene: .; j_gene: TRBJ1-2; abundance: .
CDR3nt: TGTGCCACCAGCATTGGGGGGACTGAAGCTTTCTTT; CDR3aa: CATSIGGTEAFF; v_gene: TRBV15; d_gene: .; j_gene: TRBJ1-1; abundance: few
CDR3nt: TGTGCCAGTAGCTCGACAGGGGGGAACTATGGCTACACCTTC; CDR3aa: CASSSTGGNYGYTF; v_gene: TRBV19; d_gene: TRBD1; j_gene: TRBJ1-2; abundance: .
CDR3nt: TGTGCCAGCAGCTACTCGACAGGAAACTATGGCTACACCTTC; CDR3aa: CASSYSTGNYGYTF; v_gene: TRBV7-9; d_gene: .; j_gene: TRBJ1-2; abundance: .
CDR3nt: TGTGCCAGCAGTGTGCTAGGGGGAGAGACCCAGTACTTC; CDR3aa: CASSVLGGETQYF; v_gene: TRBV2; d_gene: .; j_gene: TRBJ2-5; abundance: few
CDR3nt: TGTGCCAGCAGTTATGCGGACAGGGCGGCAGGGGAGCTGTTTTTT; CDR3aa: CASSYADRAAGELFF; v_gene: TRBV6-6; d_gene: TRBD1; j_gene: TRBJ2-2; abundance: .
CDR3nt: TGTGCCAGTAGTATTCTCTCGGCGGTCTATGGCTACACCTTC; CDR3aa: CASSILSAVYGYTF; v_gene: TRBV19; d_gene: .; j_gene: TRBJ1-2; abundance: .
CDR3nt: TGTGCCAGCAGCTTAGGGACAGAGCTAGCCAAAAACATTCAGTACTTC; CDR3aa: CASSLGTELAKNIQYF; v_gene: TRBV7-9; d_gene: .; j_gene: TRBJ2-4; abundance: .
CDR3nt: TGTGCCAGCAGCATTTCTATTAACTATGGCTACACCTTC; CDR3aa: CASSISINYGYTF; v_gene: TRBV6-5; d_gene: .; j_gene: TRBJ1-2; abundance: few
CDR3nt: TGTGCCAGCAGCTCCCGTCGGGTCGGGGGGGGTGGCACAGATACGCAGTATTTT; CDR3aa: CASSSRRVGGGGTDTQYF; v_gene: TRBV7-2; d_gene: TRBD2; j_gene: TRBJ2-3; abundance: .
CDR3nt: TGCGCCAGCAGTGAGTCAGGAACAGGCCGGTTCTTC; CDR3aa: CASSESGTGRFF; v_gene: TRBV10-1; d_gene: .; j_gene: TRBJ2-1; abundance: .
CDR3nt: TGCGCCAGCAGCACAGGGACATCTCCCTACGAGCAGTACTTC; CDR3aa: CASSTGTSPYEQYF; v_gene: TRBV5-1; d_gene: .; j_gene: TRBJ2-7; abundance: .
CDR3nt: TGTGCCATCAGTGAGCCTAGGACAGGGGGATTCACCAATGAGCAGTTCTTC; CDR3aa: CAISEPRTGGFTNEQFF; v_gene: TRBV10-3; d_gene: TRBD1; j_gene: TRBJ2-1; abundance: .
CDR3nt: TGTGCCAGCAGCTCCCGGACAGGGGGAAAGTATGGCTACACCTTC; CDR3aa: CASSSRTGGKYGYTF; v_gene: TRBV7-2; d_gene: TRBD1; j_gene: TRBJ1-2; abundance: .
CDR3nt: TGTGCCAGCAGTTACTCGTTCTTAGGGGGCACTGAAGCTTTCTTT; CDR3aa: CASSYSFLGGTEAFF; v_gene: TRBV6-5; d_gene: .; j_gene: TRBJ1-1; abundance: .
CDR3nt: TGTGCCAGCAGTTGGACAGGGAATCAGCCCCAGCATTTT; CDR3aa: CASSWTGNQPQHF; v_gene: TRBV12-3/TRBV12-4; d_gene: TRBD1; j_gene: TRBJ1-5; abundance: few
CDR3nt: TGTGCCAGCAGTTTAGAAGGAGGACGGCCCCCTCCGGGTGGCTACACCTTC; CDR3aa: CASSLEGGRPPPGGYTF; v_gene: TRBV28; d_gene: .; j_gene: TRBJ1-2; abundance: .